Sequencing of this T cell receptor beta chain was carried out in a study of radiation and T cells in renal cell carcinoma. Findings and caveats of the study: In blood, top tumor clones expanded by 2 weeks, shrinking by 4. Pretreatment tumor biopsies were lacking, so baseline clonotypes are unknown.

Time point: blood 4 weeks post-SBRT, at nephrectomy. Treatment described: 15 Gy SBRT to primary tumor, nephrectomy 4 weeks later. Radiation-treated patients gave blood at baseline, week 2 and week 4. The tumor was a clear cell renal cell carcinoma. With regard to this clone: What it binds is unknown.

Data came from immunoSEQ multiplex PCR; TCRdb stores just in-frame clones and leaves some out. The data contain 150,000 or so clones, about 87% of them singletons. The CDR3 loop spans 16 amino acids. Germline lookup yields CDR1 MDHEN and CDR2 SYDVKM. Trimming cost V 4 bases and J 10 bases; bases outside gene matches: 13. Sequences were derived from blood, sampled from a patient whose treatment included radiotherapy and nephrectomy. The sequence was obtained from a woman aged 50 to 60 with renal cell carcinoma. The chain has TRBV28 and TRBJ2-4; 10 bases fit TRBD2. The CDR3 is CASSSPSGGMGRIQYF. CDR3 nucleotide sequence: TGTGCCAGCAGTTCGCCTAGCGGGGGCATGGGGAGGATTCAGTACTTC.